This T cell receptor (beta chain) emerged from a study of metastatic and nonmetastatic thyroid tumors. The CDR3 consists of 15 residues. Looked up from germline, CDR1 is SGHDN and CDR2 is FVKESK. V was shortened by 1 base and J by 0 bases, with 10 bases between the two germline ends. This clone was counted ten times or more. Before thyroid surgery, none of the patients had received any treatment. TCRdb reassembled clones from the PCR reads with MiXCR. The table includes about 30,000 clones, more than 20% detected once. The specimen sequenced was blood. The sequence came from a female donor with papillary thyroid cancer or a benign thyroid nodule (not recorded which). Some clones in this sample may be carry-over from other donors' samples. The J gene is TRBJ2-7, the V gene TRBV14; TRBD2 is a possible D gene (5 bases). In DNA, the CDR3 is TGTGCCAGCAGCCAAGTTGCTAGCAACTCCTACGAGCAGTACTTC. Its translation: CASSQVASNSYEQYF. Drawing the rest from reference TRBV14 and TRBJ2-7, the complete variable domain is EAGVTQFPSHSVIEKGQTVTLRCDPISGHDNLYWYRRVMGKEIKFLLHFVKESKQDESGMPNNRFLAERTGGTYSTLKVQPAELEDSGVYFCASSQVASNSYEQYFGPGTRLTVT.